The 6 T cell receptor beta chains given below trace back to one sample, sequenced in a study of identical twins. MiXCR, applied by TCRdb to the 5' RACE reads, yields one record per CDR3 protein. This sample has about 500,000 distinct CDR3 sequences, with roughly an eighth found just once. The data were also submitted as part of a second study, on yellow fever vaccine responses in identical twins.

Sequencing was carried out using CD4+ T cells sorted from blood. These receptors were obtained from a woman under 30 in good health.

The chain employs TRBV28 and TRBJ2-2, with 13 positions matching TRBD2. Germline loops: CDR1 MDHEN, CDR2 SYDVKM. The CDR3 consists of 17 residues. J gave up 4 bases and V 5 bases, and 7 bases lay outside the gene matches. The CDR3 sequence is CASSRPGLAGLTGELFF. For the CDR3, the DNA is TGTGCCAGCAGTCGTCCGGGACTAGCGGGACTCACCGGGGAGCTGTTTTTT.

This clonotype was recorded at least ten times. This chain joins TRBV5-1 and TRBJ2-1, with D possibly being TRBD1 (5 bases). The germline V and J ends were trimmed by 5 bases and 2 bases, with 11 bases remaining between them. Germline loops: CDR1 SGHRS, CDR2 YFSETQ. The CDR3 spans 14 residues. In nucleotides, the CDR3 is TGCGCCAGCAGTATGGCAGGGCCCTACAATGAGCAGTTCTTC. The encoded protein is CASSMAGPYNEQFF.

This clonotype was counted at least ten times. The V call is TRBV19, the J call TRBJ2-1; 7 bases map to TRBD2. CDR3 length: 18 residues. Losses at the gene ends were 2 bases for V and 0 bases for J; bases not matched to a gene: 10. Germline CDR1 reads LNHDA; CDR2 reads SQIVND (reference sequence). CDR3 amino acids: CASSIWLRLADSYNEQFF. The CDR3 DNA follows: TGTGCCAGTAGTATATGGCTTCGGCTAGCGGACTCCTACAATGAGCAGTTCTTC.

The chain employs TRBV28 and TRBJ2-7; the D gene could be TRBD1 or TRBD2 (6 bases each). Trimming stripped 6 bases from V and 6 bases from J, with 18 bases between. This CDR3 comprises 14 residues. Germline values: CDR1 MDHEN, CDR2 SYDVKM. The CDR3 reads CASSSPGAQLEQYF. The CDR3 region has the DNA TGTGCCAGCAGCAGCCCGGGGGCACAACTCGAGCAGTACTTC.

This sequence joins TRBV5-1 and TRBJ2-2; 10 bases line up with TRBD2. The germline V gene has CDR1 SGHRS and CDR2 YFSETQ. V dropped 2 bases and J dropped 5; count of bases not matched to a gene: 6. The CDR3 length is 16 residues. The CDR3 DNA reads TGCGCCAGCAGCTTCCTAGCGGGAGATCATACCGGGGAGCTGTTTTTT. It specifies CASSFLAGDHTGELFF.

This clonotype was counted many times. The chain employs TRBV5-1 and TRBJ2-7; 14 bases align to TRBD2. V was clipped by 4 bases and J by 9 bases; unmatched bases: 9. The CDR3 spans 15 residues. CDR1 SGHRS and CDR2 YFSETQ come from the germline V gene. CDR3 in amino acids: CASSPTGLAGVLQYF. CDR3 coding DNA: TGCGCCAGCAGCCCAACGGGACTAGCGGGAGTTCTGCAGTACTTC.